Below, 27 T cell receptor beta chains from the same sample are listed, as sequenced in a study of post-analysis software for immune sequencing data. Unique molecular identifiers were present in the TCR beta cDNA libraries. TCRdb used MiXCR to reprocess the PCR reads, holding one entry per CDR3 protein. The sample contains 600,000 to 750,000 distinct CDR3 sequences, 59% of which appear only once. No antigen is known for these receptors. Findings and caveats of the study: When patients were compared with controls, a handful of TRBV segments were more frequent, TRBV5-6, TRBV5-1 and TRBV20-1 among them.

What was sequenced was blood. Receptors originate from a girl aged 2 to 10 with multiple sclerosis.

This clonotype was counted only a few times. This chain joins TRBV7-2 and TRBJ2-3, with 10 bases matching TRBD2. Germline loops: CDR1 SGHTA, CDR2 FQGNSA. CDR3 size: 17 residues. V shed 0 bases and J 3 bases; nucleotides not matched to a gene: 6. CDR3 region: CASSLAGSGGVTDTQYF. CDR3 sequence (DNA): TGTGCCAGCAGCTTAGCGGGCAGCGGGGGGGTAACAGATACGCAGTATTTT.

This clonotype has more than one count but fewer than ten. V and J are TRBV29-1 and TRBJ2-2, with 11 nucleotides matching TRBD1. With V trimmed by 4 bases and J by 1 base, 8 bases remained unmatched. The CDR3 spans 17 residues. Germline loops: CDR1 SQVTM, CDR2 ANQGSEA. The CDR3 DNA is TGCAGCGTTGGGCCCCTCGGGACAGGGGGGAACACCGGGGAGCTGTTTTTT. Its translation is CSVGPLGTGGNTGELFF.

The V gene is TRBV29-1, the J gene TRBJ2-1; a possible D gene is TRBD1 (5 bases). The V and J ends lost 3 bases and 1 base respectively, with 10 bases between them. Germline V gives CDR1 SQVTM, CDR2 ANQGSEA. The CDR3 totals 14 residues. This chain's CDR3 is CSVEGPLSYNEQFF. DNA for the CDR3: TGCAGCGTTGAGGGGCCTCTATCCTACAATGAGCAGTTCTTC.

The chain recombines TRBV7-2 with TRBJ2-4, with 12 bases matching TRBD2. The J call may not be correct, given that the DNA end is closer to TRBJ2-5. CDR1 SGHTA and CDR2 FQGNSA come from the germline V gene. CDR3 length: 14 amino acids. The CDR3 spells CASRKLAGGETQYF. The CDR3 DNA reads TGTGCCAGCAGAAAACTAGCGGGGGGAGAGACCCAGTACTTC.

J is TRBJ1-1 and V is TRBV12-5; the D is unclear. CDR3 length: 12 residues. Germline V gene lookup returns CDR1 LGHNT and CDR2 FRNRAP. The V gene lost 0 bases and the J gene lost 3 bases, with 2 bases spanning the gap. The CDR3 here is CASGLVYTEAFF. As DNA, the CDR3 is TGTGCTAGTGGTTTGGTATACACTGAAGCTTTCTTT. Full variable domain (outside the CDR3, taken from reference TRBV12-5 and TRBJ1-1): DARVTQTPRHKVTEMGQEVTMRCQPILGHNTVFWYRQTMMQGLELLAYFRNRAPLDDSGMPKDRFSAEMPDATLATLKIQPSEPRDSAVYFCASGLVYTEAFFGQGTRLTVV.

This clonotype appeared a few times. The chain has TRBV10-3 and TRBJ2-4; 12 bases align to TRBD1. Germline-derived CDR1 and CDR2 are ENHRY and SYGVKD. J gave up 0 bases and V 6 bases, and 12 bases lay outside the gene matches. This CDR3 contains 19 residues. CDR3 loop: CAIRPSVGQGALAKNIQYF. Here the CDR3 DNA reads TGTGCCATCAGGCCTTCGGTGGGACAGGGGGCTTTAGCCAAAAACATTCAGTACTTC.

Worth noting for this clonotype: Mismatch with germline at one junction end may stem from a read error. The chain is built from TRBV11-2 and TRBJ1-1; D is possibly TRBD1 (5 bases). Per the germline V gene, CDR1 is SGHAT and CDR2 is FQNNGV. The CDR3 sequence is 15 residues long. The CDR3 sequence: CVSSTPGRGWTEAFF. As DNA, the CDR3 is TGTGTCAGCAGCACACCCGGTCGGGGGTGGACTGAAGCTTTCTTT.

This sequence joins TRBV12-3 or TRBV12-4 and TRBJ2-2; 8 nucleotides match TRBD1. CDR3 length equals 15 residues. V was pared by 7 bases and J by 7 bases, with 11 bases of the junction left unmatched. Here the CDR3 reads CASTPGQGRYGELFF. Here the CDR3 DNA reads TGTGCCAGCACCCCAGGACAGGGCCGGTACGGGGAGCTGTTTTTT.

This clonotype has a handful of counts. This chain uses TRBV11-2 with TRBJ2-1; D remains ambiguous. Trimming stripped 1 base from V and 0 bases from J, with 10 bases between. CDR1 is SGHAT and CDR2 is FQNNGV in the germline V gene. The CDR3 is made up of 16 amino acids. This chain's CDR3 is CASSLGSFSSYNEQFF. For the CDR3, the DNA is TGTGCCAGCAGCTTAGGAAGCTTTAGCTCCTACAATGAGCAGTTCTTC.

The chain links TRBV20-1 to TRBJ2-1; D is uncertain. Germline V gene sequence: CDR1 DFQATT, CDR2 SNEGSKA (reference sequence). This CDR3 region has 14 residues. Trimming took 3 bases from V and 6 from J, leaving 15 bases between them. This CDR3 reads CSASPVASGNEQFF. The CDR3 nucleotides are TGCAGTGCTAGTCCGGTAGCTTCTGGCAATGAGCAGTTCTTC.

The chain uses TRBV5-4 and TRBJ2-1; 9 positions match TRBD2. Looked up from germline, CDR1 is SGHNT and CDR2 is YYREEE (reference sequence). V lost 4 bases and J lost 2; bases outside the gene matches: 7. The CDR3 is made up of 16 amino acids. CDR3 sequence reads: CASSPISGRTYNEQFF. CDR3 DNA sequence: TGTGCCAGCAGCCCTATTAGCGGGAGAACCTACAATGAGCAGTTCTTC. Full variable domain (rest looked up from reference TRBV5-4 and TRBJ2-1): ETGVTQSPTHLIKTRGQQVTLRCSSQSGHNTVSWYQQALGQGPQFIFQYYREEENGRGNFPPRFSGLQFPNYSSELNVNALELDDSALYLCASSPISGRTYNEQFFGPGTRLTVL.

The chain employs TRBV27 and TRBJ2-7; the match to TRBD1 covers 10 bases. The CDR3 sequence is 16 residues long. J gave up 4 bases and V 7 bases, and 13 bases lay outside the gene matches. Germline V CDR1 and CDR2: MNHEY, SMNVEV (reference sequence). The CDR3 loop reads CASTPYPGTGAYEQYF. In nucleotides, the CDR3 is TGTGCCAGCACCCCTTATCCGGGGACAGGGGCATACGAGCAGTACTTC.

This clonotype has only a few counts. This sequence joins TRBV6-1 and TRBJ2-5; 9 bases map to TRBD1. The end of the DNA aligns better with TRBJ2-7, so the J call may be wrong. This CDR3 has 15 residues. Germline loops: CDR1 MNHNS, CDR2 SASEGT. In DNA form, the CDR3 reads TGTGCCAGCAGACAGGGGGCGGGAGAAACCTACGAGCAGTACTTC. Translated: CASRQGAGETYEQYF.

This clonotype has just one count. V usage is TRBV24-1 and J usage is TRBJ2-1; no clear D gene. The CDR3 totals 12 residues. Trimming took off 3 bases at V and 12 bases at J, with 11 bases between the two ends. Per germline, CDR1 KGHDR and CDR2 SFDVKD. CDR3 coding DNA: TGTGCCACCAGTGATCTGACAAGGAGGCAGTTCTTC. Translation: CATSDLTRRQFF.

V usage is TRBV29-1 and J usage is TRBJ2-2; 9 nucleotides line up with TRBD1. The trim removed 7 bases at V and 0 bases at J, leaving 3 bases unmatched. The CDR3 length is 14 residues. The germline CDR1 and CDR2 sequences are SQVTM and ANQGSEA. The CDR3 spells CSAGQGSNTGELFF. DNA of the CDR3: TGCAGCGCCGGACAGGGGTCGAACACCGGGGAGCTGTTTTTT.

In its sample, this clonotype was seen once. The CDR3 here is CASSPKTPCPDTQYF. In DNA form, the CDR3 reads TGTGCCAGCAGCCCGAAAACCCCATGTCCAGATACGCAGTATTTT. J is TRBJ2-3 and V is TRBV13; D uncertain. CDR3 size: 15 residues. V was shortened by 5 bases and J by 4 bases, with 16 bases between the two germline ends. The germline V gene has CDR1 PRHDT and CDR2 FYEKMQ (reference sequence).

In DNA, the CDR3 is TGTGCCAGCGCGGGACAGGGAAGCACAGATACGCAGTATTTT. The encoded protein is CASAGQGSTDTQYF. The chain recombines TRBV7-9 with TRBJ2-3; 9 bases are a match to TRBD1. The CDR3 has 14 amino acids. Germline assignment: CDR1 SEHNR and CDR2 FQNEAQ (reference sequence). V was clipped by 8 bases and J by 0 bases; unmatched bases: 3.

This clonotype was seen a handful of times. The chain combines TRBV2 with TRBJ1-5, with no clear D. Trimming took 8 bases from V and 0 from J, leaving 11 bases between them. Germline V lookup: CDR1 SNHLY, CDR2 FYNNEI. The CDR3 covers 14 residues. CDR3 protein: CASRENHSNQPQHF. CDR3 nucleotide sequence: TGTGCCAGCCGGGAAAACCATAGCAATCAGCCCCAGCATTTT. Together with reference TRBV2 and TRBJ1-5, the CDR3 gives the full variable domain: EPEVTQTPSHQVTQMGQEVILRCVPISNHLYFYWYRQILGQKVEFLVSFYNNEISEKSEIFDDQFSVERPDGSNFTLKIRSTKLEDSAMYFCASRENHSNQPQHFGDGTRLSIL.

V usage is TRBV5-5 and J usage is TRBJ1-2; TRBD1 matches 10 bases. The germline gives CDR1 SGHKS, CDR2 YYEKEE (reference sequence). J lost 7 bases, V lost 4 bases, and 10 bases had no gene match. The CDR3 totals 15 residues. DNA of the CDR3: TGTGCCAGCAGCGAAAGACAGGGGGCTGTAGGTGGCTACACCTTC. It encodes CASSERQGAVGGYTF.

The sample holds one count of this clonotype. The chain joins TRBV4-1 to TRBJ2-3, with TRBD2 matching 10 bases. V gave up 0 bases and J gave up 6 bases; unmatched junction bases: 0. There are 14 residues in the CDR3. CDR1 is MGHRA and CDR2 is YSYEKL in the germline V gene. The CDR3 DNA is TGCGCCAGCAGCCAAGATAGCGGGGGGGATACGCAGTATTTT. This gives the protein CASSQDSGGDTQYF.

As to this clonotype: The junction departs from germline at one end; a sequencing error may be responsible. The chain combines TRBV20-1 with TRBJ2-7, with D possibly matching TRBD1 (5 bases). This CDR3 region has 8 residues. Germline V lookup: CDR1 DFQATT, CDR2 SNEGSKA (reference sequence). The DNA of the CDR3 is TGTACAAGGGGCGAGCAGTACTTC. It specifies CTRGEQYF.

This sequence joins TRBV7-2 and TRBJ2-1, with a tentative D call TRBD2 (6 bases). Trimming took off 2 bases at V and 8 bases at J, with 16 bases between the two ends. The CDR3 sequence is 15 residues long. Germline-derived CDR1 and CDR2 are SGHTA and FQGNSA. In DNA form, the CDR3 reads TGTGCCAGCAGCTTACTGGCTAGCGTTAAGTATGAGCAGTTCTTC. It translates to CASSLLASVKYEQFF.

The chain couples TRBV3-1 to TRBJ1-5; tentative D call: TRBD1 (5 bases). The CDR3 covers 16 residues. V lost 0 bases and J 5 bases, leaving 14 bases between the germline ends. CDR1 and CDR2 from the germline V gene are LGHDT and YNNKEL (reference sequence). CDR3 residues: CASSQDTGVTHQPQHF. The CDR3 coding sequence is TGTGCCAGCAGCCAAGATACGGGGGTCACTCATCAGCCCCAGCATTTT.

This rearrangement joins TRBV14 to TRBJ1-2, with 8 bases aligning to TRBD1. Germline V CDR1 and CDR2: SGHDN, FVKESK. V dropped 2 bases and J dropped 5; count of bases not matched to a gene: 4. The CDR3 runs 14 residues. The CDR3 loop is CASSQTTGGYGYTF. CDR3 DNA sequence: TGTGCCAGCAGCCAAACAACAGGGGGATATGGCTACACCTTC.

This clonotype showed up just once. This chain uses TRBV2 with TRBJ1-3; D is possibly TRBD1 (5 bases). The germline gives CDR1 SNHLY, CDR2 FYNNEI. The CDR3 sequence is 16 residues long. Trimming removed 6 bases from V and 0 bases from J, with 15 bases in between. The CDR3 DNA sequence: TGTGCCAGCAGCCTAATGGGGGTGTTCTCTGGAAACACCATATATTTT. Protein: CASSLMGVFSGNTIYF.

The CDR3 loop reads CSVEGNGEKLFF. The CDR3 DNA follows: TGCAGCGTTGAAGGGAATGGGGAAAAACTGTTTTTT. The chain links TRBV29-1 to TRBJ1-4; D gene uncertain. Germline CDR1 reads SQVTM; CDR2 reads ANQGSEA. This CDR3 comprises 12 residues. V was cut by 1 base and J by 8 bases, with 8 bases left in between. Supplemented by reference TRBV29-1 and TRBJ1-4, the full variable domain reads SAVISQKPSRDICQRGTSLTIQCQVDSQVTMMFWYRQQPGQSLTLIATANQGSEATYESGFVIDKFPISRPNLTFSTLTVSNMSPEDSSIYLCSVEGNGEKLFFGSGTQLSVL.

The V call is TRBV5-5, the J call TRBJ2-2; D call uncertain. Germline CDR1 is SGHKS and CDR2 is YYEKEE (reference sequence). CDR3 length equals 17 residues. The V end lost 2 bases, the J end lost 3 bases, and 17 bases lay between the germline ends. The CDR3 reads CASSFLTRLPDTGELFF. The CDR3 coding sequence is TGTGCCAGCAGCTTCTTGACGCGGCTACCAGACACCGGGGAGCTGTTTTTT. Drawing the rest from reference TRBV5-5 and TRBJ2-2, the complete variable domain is DAGVTQSPTHLIKTRGQQVTLRCSPISGHKSVSWYQQVLGQGPQFIFQYYEKEERGRGNFPDRFSARQFPNYSSELNVNALLLGDSALYLCASSFLTRLPDTGELFFGEGSRLTVL.